A single sample gave rise to the 26 T cell receptor beta chains below, sequenced in a study of shared clonotypes between healthy human individuals (dated by TCRdb to the early 2020s). The protocol used for the library was the immunoSEQ multiplex PCR assay. Here the immuneACCESS table is served through TCRdb, limited to in-frame sequences with V and J called. Missing clones are a known gap in these copies; in checked studies unresolved V genes cover under half, and the rest lacks a known reason. The sample table records about 1,500,000 clones; more than 95% of these occur just once. The ten largest clones take up roughly 1.2% of the sample. The sample taken for sequencing was naive CD4+ T cells sorted from blood. The cell subset or site label here, explained by the study, means: CD45RA+ positively selected. Receptors were obtained from a man in his thirties or forties in good health.

CDR3 amino acids: CASSPRGTDTQYF. The CDR3 nucleotides read TGTGCCAGCAGCCCTCGGGGTACAGATACGCAGTATTTT. The chain combines TRBV7-9 with TRBJ2-3; tentative D call: TRBD2 (5 bases). The CDR3 runs to 13 residues. Germline V gives CDR1 SEHNR, CDR2 FQNEAQ (reference sequence). Trimming took 5 bases from V and 3 from J, leaving 9 bases between them.

The chain couples TRBV28 to TRBJ1-2; TRBD1 aligns across 8 bases. The germline gives CDR1 MDHEN, CDR2 SYDVKM. The CDR3 is 15 amino acids. Trimming took 6 bases from V and 4 from J; bases not matched to a gene: 10. CDR3 nucleotides: TGTGCCAGCAGCCCGGTGGGACAGGTTCTCTATGGCTACACCTTC. As protein: CASSPVGQVLYGYTF.

This sequence joins TRBV11-2 and TRBJ2-7, with a weak D call TRBD1 (6 bases). This CDR3 spans 14 amino acids. Germline assignment: CDR1 SGHAT and CDR2 FQNNGV. V was trimmed by 2 bases and J by 5 bases, leaving 13 bases between them. In DNA, the CDR3 is TGTGCCAGCAGCTTATCGACAGGTTCGGACGAGCAGTACTTC. This encodes CASSLSTGSDEQYF.

The CDR3 DNA follows: TGCGCCAGCAGGGACAGCCATTCTATAGCCAAAAACATTCAGTACTTC. This codes for CASRDSHSIAKNIQYF. This chain links TRBV5-1 with TRBJ2-4; D possibly corresponds to TRBD1 (6 bases). The CDR3 has 16 amino acids. Trimming took off 5 bases at V and 0 bases at J, with 15 bases between the two ends. CDR1 and CDR2 (germline): SGHRS, YFSETQ.

This chain joins TRBV5-1 and TRBJ1-1; D is possibly TRBD1 (6 bases). The CDR3 length is 16 residues. Between the trimmed V and J ends, which lost 4 bases and 6 bases, there was a span of 22 bases. In germline, CDR1 is SGHRS, CDR2 YFSETQ. CDR3 coding DNA: TGCGCCAGCAGCCAGGGGCAGCGCGCGTTTGCTCCTGAAGCTTTCTTT. Its translation: CASSQGQRAFAPEAFF.

J is TRBJ2-2 and V is TRBV15; 9 bases align to TRBD2. This CDR3 is 13 amino acids long. Trimming cost V 8 bases and J 5 bases; bases outside gene matches: 3. CDR1 and CDR2 from the germline V gene are LNHNV and YYDKDF (reference sequence). The CDR3: CATLAGGTGELFF. Written as DNA, the CDR3 is TGTGCCACCCTGGCGGGAGGGACCGGGGAGCTGTTTTTT.

Details on this clone: The junction differs from germline at one of its ends, possibly a read error. V usage is TRBV7-7 and J usage is TRBJ2-7; the match to TRBD2 covers 13 bases. Germline V gene lookup returns CDR1 SSHAT and CDR2 FNYEAQ (reference sequence). The CDR3 totals 18 residues. CDR3 in DNA: TGTGCTAGCAGCTCAATGCAGCGGAAGGGACTAGCGGGGCCCGAGCAGTACTTC. Translated, it gives CASSSMQRKGLAGPEQYF. Supplemented by reference TRBV7-7 and TRBJ2-7, the full variable domain reads GAGVSQSPRYKVTKRGQDVTLRCDPISSHATLYWYQQALGQGPEFLTYFNYEAQPDKSGLPSDRFSAERPEGSISTLTIQRTEQRDSAMYRCASSSMQRKGLAGPEQYFGPGTRLTVT.

The chain carries TRBV18 and TRBJ2-7, with D perhaps matching TRBD2 (5 bases). CDR1 is KGHSH, CDR2 LQKENI, per germline. The CDR3 runs 17 residues. V dropped 1 base and J dropped 6 bases, with 22 bases sitting between them. This CDR3 is CASSPRGVSLLSGEQYF. For the CDR3, the DNA is TGTGCCAGCTCACCACGGGGTGTCAGTCTACTCAGCGGCGAGCAGTACTTC.

The chain carries TRBV28 and TRBJ1-2; the D is unclear. Trimming took off 4 bases at V and 4 bases at J, with 10 bases between the two ends. The CDR3 has 13 amino acids. CDR1 is MDHEN, CDR2 SYDVKM, per germline. Here the CDR3 reads CASSYSVSYGYTF. The CDR3, as DNA: TGTGCCAGCAGTTACAGCGTATCCTATGGCTACACCTTC.

The V gene is TRBV11-3, the J gene TRBJ2-1; possible D gene TRBD2, 6 bases. With 1 base removed from V and 8 bases from J, the gap between germline ends came to 15 bases. CDR1 is SGHNT, CDR2 YENEEA, per germline. CDR3 length: 15 residues. This CDR3 is CASSLGGTARDEQFF. The CDR3 DNA sequence: TGTGCCAGCAGCTTAGGGGGGACTGCCCGGGATGAGCAGTTCTTC.

V is TRBV5-4 and J is TRBJ1-2; no definite D call. V was cut by 5 bases and J by 1 base, with 12 bases left in between. The CDR3 extends over 14 amino acids. Germline V gene lookup returns CDR1 SGHNT and CDR2 YYREEE (reference sequence). The CDR3 loop is CASRPRRDNYGYTF. CDR3 sequence (DNA): TGTGCCAGCAGACCGAGAAGGGATAACTATGGCTACACCTTC.

For the CDR3, the DNA is TGTGCCAGCAGAGACAGTCGCTACGAGCAGTACTTC. This gives the protein CASRDSRYEQYF. The chain uses TRBV6-5 and TRBJ2-7, with D perhaps matching TRBD1 (5 bases). CDR1 and CDR2 from the germline V gene are MNHEY and SVGAGI. V gave up 6 bases and J gave up 3 bases, with 9 bases separating them. The CDR3 has 12 amino acids.

The gene calls are TRBV19 and TRBJ2-1, with D unclear. This CDR3 region has 10 residues. V was cut by 10 bases and J by 6 bases, with 7 bases left in between. Germline CDR1 LNHDA, CDR2 SQIVND (reference sequence). The CDR3: CAITSNEQFF. The CDR3 DNA follows: TGTGCCATTACCAGCAATGAGCAGTTCTTC.

This clone was observed once. This sequence joins TRBV10-3 and TRBJ1-1; D is undetermined. The CDR3 has 13 amino acids. From germline, CDR1 is ENHRY and CDR2 SYGVKD. V gave up 6 bases and J gave up 0 bases, with 8 bases separating them. CDR3 nucleotide sequence: TGTGCCATCAGCCTAAATATGAACACTGAAGCTTTCTTT. Translating gives CAISLNMNTEAFF.

The chain is built from TRBV18 and TRBJ1-2; 8 bases match TRBD1. V lost 6 bases and J lost 2; bases outside the gene matches: 8. CDR1 and CDR2 from the germline V gene are KGHSH and LQKENI. This CDR3 region has 15 residues. CDR3 region: CASSHMTGDNYGYTF. The CDR3 DNA follows: TGTGCCAGCTCCCATATGACAGGGGACAACTATGGCTACACCTTC.

This clone was detected only once. The V gene is TRBV19, the J gene TRBJ2-7; 9 bases agree with TRBD1. This CDR3 has 15 residues. The trim removed 1 base at V and 6 bases at J, leaving 7 bases unmatched. In germline, CDR1 is LNHDA, CDR2 SQIVND (reference sequence). The CDR3 sequence: CASSIGGTGRFEQYF. The CDR3 region has the DNA TGTGCCAGTAGTATAGGTGGGACAGGGAGGTTCGAGCAGTACTTC.

V and J are TRBV5-3 and TRBJ2-3; D not resolved. TRBV5-3 is identified as an open reading frame with a role that is uncertain. The CDR3 runs to 17 residues. Trimming left V 3 bases short and J 1 base short, with 18 bases between. The CDR3 reads CARSSRPEVDCTDTQYF. The CDR3 DNA follows: TGTGCCAGAAGCTCAAGACCCGAGGTAGATTGCACAGATACGCAGTATTTT.

The chain carries TRBV5-5 and TRBJ2-1; no clear D gene. CDR1 is SGHKS and CDR2 is YYEKEE in the germline V gene (reference sequence). V lost 4 bases to trimming and J lost 3 bases, with 11 bases between them. The CDR3 has 14 residues. The CDR3 loop is CASSRWGDYNEQFF. CDR3 nucleotide sequence: TGTGCCAGCAGCCGGTGGGGTGACTACAATGAGCAGTTCTTC.

This sequence joins TRBV28 and TRBJ2-1; no definite D call. The CDR3 length is 16 residues. Trimming shortened V by 5 bases and J by 2 bases, and 16 bases separated the two germline ends. CDR1 is MDHEN, CDR2 SYDVKM, per germline. CDR3 nucleotides: TGTGCCAGCAGTCACCGAGCGCGAACTACCTACAATGAGCAGTTCTTC. This codes for CASSHRARTTYNEQFF.

This chain joins TRBV11-3 and TRBJ2-1; 8 positions match TRBD2. Unmatched junction bases numbered 13, after V lost 3 bases and J lost 0 bases. CDR3 length: 19 residues. Germline CDR1 reads SGHNT; CDR2 reads YENEEA. The CDR3 protein is CASSFTGLAEEGSYNEQFF. In DNA form, the CDR3 reads TGTGCCAGCAGCTTTACCGGACTAGCAGAGGAAGGCTCCTACAATGAGCAGTTCTTC. The whole variable domain, remainder taken from reference TRBV11-3 and TRBJ2-1, is EAGVVQSPRYKIIEKKQPVAFWCNPISGHNTLYWYLQNLGQGPELLIRYENEEAVDDSQLPKDRFSAERLKGVDSTLKIQPAELGDSAVYLCASSFTGLAEEGSYNEQFFGPGTRLTVL.

This clone came up once. This chain joins TRBV28 and TRBJ2-7, with D tentatively TRBD1 or TRBD2 (5 bases each). Trimming took off 5 bases at V and 9 bases at J, with 20 bases between the two ends. Germline V gives CDR1 MDHEN, CDR2 SYDVKM. The CDR3 spans 14 residues. The CDR3 protein is CASSPTLGGLRQYF. The CDR3 coding sequence is TGTGCCAGCAGTCCCACTCTTGGGGGTTTAAGGCAGTACTTC.

The rearrangement joins TRBV7-3 to TRBJ2-1, with 9 bases fitting TRBD2. The CDR3 extends over 15 amino acids. Germline-derived CDR1 and CDR2 are SGHTA and FQGTGA. J gave up 3 bases and V 2 bases, and 2 bases lay outside the gene matches. CDR3 sequence (DNA): TGTGCCAGCAGCTTATCTAGCGGGGTCTACAATGAGCAGTTCTTC. Translated: CASSLSSGVYNEQFF.

The V call is TRBV7-2, the J call TRBJ2-7, with 9 bases lining up with TRBD2. The CDR3 has 14 amino acids. From germline, CDR1 is SGHTA and CDR2 FQGNSA. V was clipped by 3 bases and J by 6 bases; unmatched bases: 6. The CDR3 sequence is CASSLASGTLEQYF. The CDR3 region has the DNA TGTGCCAGCAGCTTGGCTAGCGGGACACTCGAGCAGTACTTC.

CDR3 sequence (DNA): TGTGCCAGCAGCAAACGGGAGGGATCGGATACGCAGTATTTT. Encoded protein: CASSKREGSDTQYF. The chain combines TRBV7-8 with TRBJ2-3; 8 bases are a match to TRBD2. V trimming: 5 bases; J trimming: 6 bases; junction bases outside the gene matches: 7. This CDR3 region has 14 residues. Per the germline V gene, CDR1 is SGHVS and CDR2 is FQNEAQ.

The chain is built from TRBV5-4 and TRBJ2-3; 11 nucleotides align to TRBD2. The length of the CDR3 is 17 residues. Germline CDR1 and CDR2: SGHNT and YYREEE (reference sequence). Trimming cost V 3 bases and J 3 bases; bases outside gene matches: 9. Here the CDR3 reads CASSSPLAGGGTDTQYF. CDR3 nucleotides: TGTGCCAGCAGCTCCCCTTTAGCGGGAGGGGGGACAGATACGCAGTATTTT.

The chain has TRBV28 and TRBJ2-5; a weak D match, TRBD1 (6 bases). Germline V gene sequence: CDR1 MDHEN, CDR2 SYDVKM. The CDR3 loop spans 16 amino acids. V lost 4 bases, J lost 1 base, and 16 bases lay in between. CDR3 amino acids: CASSSTGIYSQETQYF. In DNA form, the CDR3 reads TGTGCCAGCAGTTCAACAGGGATTTATTCCCAAGAGACCCAGTACTTC. Based on the CDR3 plus reference TRBV28 and TRBJ2-5, the full variable domain is DVKVTQSSRYLVKRTGEKVFLECVQDMDHENMFWYRQDPGLGLRLIYFSYDVKMKEKGDIPEGYSVSREKKERFSLILESASTNQTSMYLCASSSTGIYSQETQYFGPGTRLLVL.